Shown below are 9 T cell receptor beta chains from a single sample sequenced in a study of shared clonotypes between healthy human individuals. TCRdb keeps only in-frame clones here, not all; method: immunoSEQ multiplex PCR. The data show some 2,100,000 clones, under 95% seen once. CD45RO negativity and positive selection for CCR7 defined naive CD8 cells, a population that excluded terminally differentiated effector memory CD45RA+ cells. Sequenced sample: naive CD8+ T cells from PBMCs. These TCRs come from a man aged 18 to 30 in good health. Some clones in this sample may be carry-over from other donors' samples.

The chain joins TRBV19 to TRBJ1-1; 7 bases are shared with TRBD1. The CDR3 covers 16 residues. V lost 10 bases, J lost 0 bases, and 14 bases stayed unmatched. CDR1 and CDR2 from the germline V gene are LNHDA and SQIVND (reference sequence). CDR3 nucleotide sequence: TGTGCCACTAGCCCGACCGGGACAGAATTGAACACTGAAGCTTTCTTT. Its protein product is CATSPTGTELNTEAFF.

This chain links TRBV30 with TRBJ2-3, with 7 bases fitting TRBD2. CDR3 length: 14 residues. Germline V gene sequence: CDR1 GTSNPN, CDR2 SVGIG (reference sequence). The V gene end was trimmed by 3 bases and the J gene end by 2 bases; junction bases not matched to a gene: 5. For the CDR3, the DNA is TGTGCCTGGAGAGGAAGCGGGGTCACAGATACGCAGTATTTT. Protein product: CAWRGSGVTDTQYF.

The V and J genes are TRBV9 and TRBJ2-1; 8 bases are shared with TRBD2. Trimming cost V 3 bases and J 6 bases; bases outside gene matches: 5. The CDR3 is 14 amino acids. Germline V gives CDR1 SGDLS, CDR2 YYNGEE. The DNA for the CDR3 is TGTGCCAGCAGCGCCAGCGGGAGTAGCAATGAGCAGTTCTTC. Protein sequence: CASSASGSSNEQFF.

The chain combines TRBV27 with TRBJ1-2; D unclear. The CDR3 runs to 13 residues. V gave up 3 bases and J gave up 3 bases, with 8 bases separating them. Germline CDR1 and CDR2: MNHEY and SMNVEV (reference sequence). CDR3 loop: CASSFNVYYGYTF. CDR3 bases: TGTGCCAGCAGTTTTAACGTTTACTATGGCTACACCTTC.

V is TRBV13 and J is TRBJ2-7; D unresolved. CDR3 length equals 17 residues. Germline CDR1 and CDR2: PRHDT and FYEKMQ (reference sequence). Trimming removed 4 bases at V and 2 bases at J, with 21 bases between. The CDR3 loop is CASSSGPSYLIPYEQYF. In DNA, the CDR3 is TGTGCCAGCAGCTCAGGACCCAGTTACCTGATCCCCTACGAGCAGTACTTC.

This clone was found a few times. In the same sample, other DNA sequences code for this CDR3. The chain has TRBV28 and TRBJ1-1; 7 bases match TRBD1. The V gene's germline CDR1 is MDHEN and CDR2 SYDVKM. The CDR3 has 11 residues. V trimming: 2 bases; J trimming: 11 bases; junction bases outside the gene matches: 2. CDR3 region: CASSLGTEAFF. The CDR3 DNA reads TGTGCCAGCAGTTTAGGGACAGAGGCTTTCTTT.

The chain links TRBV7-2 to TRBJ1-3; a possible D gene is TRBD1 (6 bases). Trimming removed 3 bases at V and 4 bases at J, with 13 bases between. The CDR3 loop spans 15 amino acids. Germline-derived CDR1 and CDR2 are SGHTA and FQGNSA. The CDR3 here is CASSLGWGQGNTIYF. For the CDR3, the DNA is TGTGCCAGCAGCTTGGGATGGGGGCAAGGAAACACCATATATTTT.

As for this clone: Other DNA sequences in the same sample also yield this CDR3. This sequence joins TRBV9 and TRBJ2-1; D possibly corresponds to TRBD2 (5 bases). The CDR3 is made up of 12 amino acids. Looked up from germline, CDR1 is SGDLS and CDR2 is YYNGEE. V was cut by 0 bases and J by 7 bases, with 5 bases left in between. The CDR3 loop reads CASSVAGNEQFF. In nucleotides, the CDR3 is TGTGCCAGCAGCGTAGCGGGGAATGAGCAGTTCTTC.

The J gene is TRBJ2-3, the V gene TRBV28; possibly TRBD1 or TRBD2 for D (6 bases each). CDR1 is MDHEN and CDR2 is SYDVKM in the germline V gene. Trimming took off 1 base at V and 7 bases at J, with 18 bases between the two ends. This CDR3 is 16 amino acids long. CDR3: CASSLSGATIENTQYF. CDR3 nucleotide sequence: TGTGCCAGCAGTTTATCGGGGGCGACGATCGAGAATACGCAGTATTTT.